One T cell receptor beta chain is described in this entry. This entry is derived from a study of blood T cell repertoires in COVID-19. Across the study: PBMCs, B-cell-depleted T cells, or T cells were the source of the cDNA or gDNA that made up the material.

Under the authors' procedure: Amplification from reference gene primers served as the basis for estimated nucleated cell counts. The assay was immunoSEQ multiplex PCR, and TCRdb's table has in-frame clones only and misses some. D and trimming come from the DNA, and the V and J calls and clone size come from that table. The sample has under 95,000 clones, 87% seen once. Sequencing input: peripheral blood. The clonotype was recovered from a woman in her 50s with acute or convalescent COVID-19.

CDR3 region: CASSSRQGEYEQYF. The CDR3 DNA is TGTGCCAGCAGTTCCCGACAGGGGGAATACGAGCAGTACTTC. The chain links TRBV6-6 to TRBJ2-7; 9 positions match TRBD1. Trimming cost V 4 bases and J 4 bases; bases outside gene matches: 5. Germline lookup yields CDR1 MNHNY and CDR2 SVGAGI (reference sequence). The CDR3 spans 14 residues.